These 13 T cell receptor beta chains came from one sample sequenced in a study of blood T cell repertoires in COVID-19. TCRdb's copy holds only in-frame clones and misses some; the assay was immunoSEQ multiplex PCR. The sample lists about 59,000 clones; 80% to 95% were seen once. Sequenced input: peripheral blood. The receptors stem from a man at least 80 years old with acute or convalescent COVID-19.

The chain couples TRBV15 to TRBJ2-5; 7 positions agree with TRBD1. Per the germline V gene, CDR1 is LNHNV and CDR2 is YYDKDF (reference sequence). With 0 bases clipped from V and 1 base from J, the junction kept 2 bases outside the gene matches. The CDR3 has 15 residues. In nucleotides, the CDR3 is TGTGCCACCAGCAGAGAAGGGGGCAGCCAAGAGACCCAGTACTTC. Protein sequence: CATSREGGSQETQYF.

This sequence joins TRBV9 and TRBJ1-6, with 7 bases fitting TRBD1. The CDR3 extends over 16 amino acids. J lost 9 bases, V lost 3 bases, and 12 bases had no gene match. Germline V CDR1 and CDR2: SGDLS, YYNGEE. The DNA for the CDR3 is TGTGCCAGCAGCGGCCGGCCCCAGGGGGTAGGTTCACCCCTCCACTTT. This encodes CASSGRPQGVGSPLHF. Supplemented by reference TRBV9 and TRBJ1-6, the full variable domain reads DSGVTQTPKHLITATGQRVTLRCSPRSGDLSVYWYQQSLDQGLQFLIQYYNGEERAKGNILERFSAQQFPDLHSELNLSSLELGDSALYFCASSGRPQGVGSPLHFGNGTRLTVT.

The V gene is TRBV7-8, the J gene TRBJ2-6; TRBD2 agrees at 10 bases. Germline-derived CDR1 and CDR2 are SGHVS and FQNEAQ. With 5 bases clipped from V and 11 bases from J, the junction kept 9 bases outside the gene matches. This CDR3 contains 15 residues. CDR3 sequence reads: CASSVERGGLYVLTF. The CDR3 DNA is TGTGCCAGCAGCGTAGAGCGGGGGGGCTTGTACGTCCTGACTTTC.

CDR3 sequence (DNA): TGTGCCAGCAGCCTTACAAGTATCTACAATGAGCAGTTCTTC. Its translation is CASSLTSIYNEQFF. The J gene is TRBJ2-1, the V gene TRBV3-1 (or the pseudogene TRBV3-2); D gene uncertain. CDR1 is LGHDT, CDR2 YNNKEL, per germline (reference sequence). This CDR3 has 14 amino acids. Trimming took off 4 bases at V and 3 bases at J, with 10 bases between the two ends.

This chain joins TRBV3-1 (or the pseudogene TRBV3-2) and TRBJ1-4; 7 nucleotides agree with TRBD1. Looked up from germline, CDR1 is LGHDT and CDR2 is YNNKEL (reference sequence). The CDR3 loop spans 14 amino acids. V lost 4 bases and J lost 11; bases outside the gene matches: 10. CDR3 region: CASSPGQVMRKLFF. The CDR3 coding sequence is TGTGCCAGCAGCCCCGGACAGGTAATGAGGAAACTGTTTTTT.

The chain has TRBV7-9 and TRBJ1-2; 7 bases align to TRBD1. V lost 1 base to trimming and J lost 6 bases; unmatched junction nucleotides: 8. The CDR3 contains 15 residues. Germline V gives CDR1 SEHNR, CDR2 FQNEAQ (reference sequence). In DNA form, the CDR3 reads TGTGCCAGCAGCTTAGAGTGGGCAGGGGGTAATGGCTACACCTTC. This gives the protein CASSLEWAGGNGYTF.

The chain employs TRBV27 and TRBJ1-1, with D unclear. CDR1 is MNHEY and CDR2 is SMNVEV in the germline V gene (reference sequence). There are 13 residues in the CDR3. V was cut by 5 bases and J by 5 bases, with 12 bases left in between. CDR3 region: CASSTTPGTEAFF. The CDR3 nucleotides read TGTGCCAGCAGTACAACCCCGGGGACTGAAGCTTTCTTT.

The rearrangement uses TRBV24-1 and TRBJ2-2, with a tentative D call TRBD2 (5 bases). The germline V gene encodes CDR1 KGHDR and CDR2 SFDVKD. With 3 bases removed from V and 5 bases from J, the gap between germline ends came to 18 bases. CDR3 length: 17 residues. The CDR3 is CATSDDYRARGTGELFF. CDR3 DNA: TGTGCCACCAGTGATGATTACCGGGCTAGAGGGACCGGGGAGCTGTTTTTT.

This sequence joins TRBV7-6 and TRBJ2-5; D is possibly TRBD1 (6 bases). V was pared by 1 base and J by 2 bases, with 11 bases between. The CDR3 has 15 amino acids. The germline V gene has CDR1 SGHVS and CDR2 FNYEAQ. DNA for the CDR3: TGTGCCAGCAGCTTAGGTCCGGGACAACAAGAGACCCAGTACTTC. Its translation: CASSLGPGQQETQYF.

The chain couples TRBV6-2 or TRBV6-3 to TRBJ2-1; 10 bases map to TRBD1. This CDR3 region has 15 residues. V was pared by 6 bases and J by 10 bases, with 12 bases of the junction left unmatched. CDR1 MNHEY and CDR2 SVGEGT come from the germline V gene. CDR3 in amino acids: CASSPGQGPLGEQFF. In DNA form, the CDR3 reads TGTGCCAGCAGCCCGGGACAGGGGCCGCTCGGAGAGCAGTTCTTC.

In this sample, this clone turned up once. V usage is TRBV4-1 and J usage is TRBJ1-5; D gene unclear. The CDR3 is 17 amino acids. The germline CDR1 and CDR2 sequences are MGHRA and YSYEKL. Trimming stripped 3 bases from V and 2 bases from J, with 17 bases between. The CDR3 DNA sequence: TGCGCCAGCAGCCAGGGCAGTCTAAATATCGGCAATCAGCCCCAGCATTTT. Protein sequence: CASSQGSLNIGNQPQHF.

The CDR3 sequence: CASTLTGSPEAFF. CDR3 bases: TGTGCCAGTACCTTGACAGGATCCCCTGAAGCTTTCTTT. The rearrangement links TRBV19 to TRBJ1-1; D may be TRBD1 (6 bases). Germline V gene data show CDR1 as LNHDA and CDR2 as SQIVND (reference sequence). Trimming removed 7 bases at V and 6 bases at J, with 15 bases between. The length of the CDR3 is 13 residues.

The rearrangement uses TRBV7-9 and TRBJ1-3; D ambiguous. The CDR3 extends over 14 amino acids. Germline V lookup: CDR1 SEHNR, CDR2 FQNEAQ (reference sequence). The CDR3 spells CPGPIVHSGNTIYF. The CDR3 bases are TGTCCCGGCCCCATTGTACACTCTGGAAACACCATATATTTT.